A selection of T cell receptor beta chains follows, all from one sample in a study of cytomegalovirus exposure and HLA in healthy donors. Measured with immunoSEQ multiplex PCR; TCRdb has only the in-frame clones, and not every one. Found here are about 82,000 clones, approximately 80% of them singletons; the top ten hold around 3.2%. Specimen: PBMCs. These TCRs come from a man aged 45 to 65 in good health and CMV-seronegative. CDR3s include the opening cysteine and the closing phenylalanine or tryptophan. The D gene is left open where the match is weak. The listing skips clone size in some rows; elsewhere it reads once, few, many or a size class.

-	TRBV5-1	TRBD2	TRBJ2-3	CASSSLAGGPNTDTQYF	TGCGCCAGCAGCTCCTTGGCGGGGGGGCCGAACACAGATACGCAGTATTTT
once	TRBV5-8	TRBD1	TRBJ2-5	CASSFGTGGQETQYF	TGTGCCAGCAGCTTTGGGACAGGGGGTCAAGAGACCCAGTACTTC
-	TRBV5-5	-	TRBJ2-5	CASSPPGDQETQYF	TGTGCCAGCAGCCCGCCGGGGGATCAAGAGACCCAGTACTTC
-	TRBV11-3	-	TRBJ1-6	CASKESLHSPLHF	TGTGCCAGCAAGGAGAGTTTACATTCACCCCTCCACTTT
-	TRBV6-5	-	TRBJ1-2	CASSYGGLNYGYTF	TGTGCCAGCAGTTACGGGGGACTTAACTATGGCTACACCTTC
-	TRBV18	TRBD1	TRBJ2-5	CASSPSGGPYQETQYF	TGTGCCAGCTCACCATCAGGGGGACCGTACCAAGAGACCCAGTACTTC
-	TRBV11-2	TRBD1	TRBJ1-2	CASSRDRAYGYTF	TGTGCCAGCAGCCGGGACAGGGCTTATGGCTACACCTTC
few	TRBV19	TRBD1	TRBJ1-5	CASSIGHDRDSNQPQHF	TGTGCCAGTAGTATAGGCCATGACAGGGATAGCAATCAGCCCCAGCATTTT
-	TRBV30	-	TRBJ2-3	CAWSPDRLNPPTDTQYF	TGTGCCTGGAGCCCAGACCGACTTAATCCCCCGACAGATACGCAGTATTTT
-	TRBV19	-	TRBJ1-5	CASSTNILYQPQHF	TGTGCCAGTAGTACCAACATCTTATATCAGCCCCAGCATTTT
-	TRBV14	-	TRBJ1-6	CASSPSGSYNSPLHF	TGTGCCAGCAGCCCAAGCGGCTCCTATAATTCACCCCTCCACTTT
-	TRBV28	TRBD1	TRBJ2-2	CASSPSGRGTGELFF	TGTGCCAGCAGTCCTTCCGGCAGGGGGACCGGGGAGCTGTTTTTT
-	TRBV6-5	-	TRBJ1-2	CASSERSGDGYTF	TGTGCCAGCAGTGAAAGGTCAGGGGATGGCTACACCTTC
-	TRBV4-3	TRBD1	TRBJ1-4	CASRTGVGTNEKLFF	TGCGCCAGCAGAACAGGGGTTGGAACTAATGAAAAACTGTTTTTT
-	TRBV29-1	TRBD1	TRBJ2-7	CSVRDRIYEQYF	TGCAGCGTCCGGGACAGGATCTACGAGCAGTACTTC
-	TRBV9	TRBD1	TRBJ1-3	CASSGQGGTLNTIYF	TGTGCCAGCAGCGGACAGGGTGGTACCTTAAACACCATATATTTT
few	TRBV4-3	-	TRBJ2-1	CASSQGGMLPVDEQFF	TGCGCCAGCAGCCAAGGAGGAATGTTGCCGGTCGATGAGCAGTTCTTC
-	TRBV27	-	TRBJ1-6	CASSLSAVHSPLHF	TGTGCCAGCAGTTTAAGTGCAGTTCACTCACCCCTCCACTTT
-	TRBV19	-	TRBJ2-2	CASSMEGGALTGELFF	TGTGCCAGTAGTATGGAGGGCGGGGCACTCACCGGGGAGCTGTTTTTT
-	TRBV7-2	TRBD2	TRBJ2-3	CASSLVGRGSTDTQYF	TGTGCCAGCAGCTTAGTAGGGCGGGGGAGCACAGATACGCAGTATTTT
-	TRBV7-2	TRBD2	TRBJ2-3	CASTRTSGVDTQYF	TGTGCCAGCACCAGGACTAGCGGGGTGGATACGCAGTATTTT
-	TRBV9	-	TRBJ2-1	CASSTPRGSVYNEQFF	TGTGCCAGCAGTACACCTCGAGGGTCAGTCTACAATGAGCAGTTCTTC
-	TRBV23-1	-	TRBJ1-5	CASSQLGGCRSNQPQHF	TGCGCCAGCAGTCAACTCGGAGGGTGTAGGAGCAATCAGCCCCAGCATTTT
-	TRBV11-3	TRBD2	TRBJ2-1	CASSLGGLAGVYSYNEQFF	TGTGCCAGCAGCTTAGGGGGGCTAGCGGGGGTTTACTCCTACAATGAGCAGTTCTTC
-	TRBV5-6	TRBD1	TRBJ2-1	CASSFYRDRISEQFF	TGTGCCAGCAGCTTCTACCGGGACAGGATCAGCGAGCAGTTCTTC
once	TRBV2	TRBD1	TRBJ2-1	CASRQGAPYNEQFF	TGTGCCAGCCGCCAGGGGGCACCATACAATGAGCAGTTCTTC
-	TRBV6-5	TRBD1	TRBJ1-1	CASSSETGYVGTEAFF	TGTGCCAGCAGTTCCGAGACAGGGTATGTTGGCACTGAAGCTTTCTTT
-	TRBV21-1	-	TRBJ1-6	CASSPRGEAPNSPLHF	TGTGCCAGCAGCCCCCGGGGGGAAGCACCTAATTCACCCCTCCACTTT
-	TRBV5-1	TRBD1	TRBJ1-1	CASSSQQGAVAEAFF	TGCGCCAGCAGCTCGCAACAGGGGGCTGTCGCTGAAGCTTTCTTT
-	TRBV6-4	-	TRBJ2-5	CASSDSKGGGPGRGGETQYF	TGTGCCAGCAGTGACTCGAAAGGCGGGGGCCCAGGACGTGGGGGAGAGACCCAGTACTTC
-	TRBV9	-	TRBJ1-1	CASSELQGGGTEAFF	TGTGCCAGCAGCGAATTACAGGGCGGTGGCACTGAAGCTTTCTTT
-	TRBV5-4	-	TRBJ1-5	CASSLGGTGNQPQHF	TGTGCCAGCAGCCTCGGGGGGACTGGCAATCAGCCCCAGCATTTT
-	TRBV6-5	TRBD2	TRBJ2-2	CASSYVAGEAGELFF	TGTGCCAGCAGTTACGTCGCGGGGGAAGCCGGGGAGCTGTTTTTT
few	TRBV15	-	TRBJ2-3	CATSRAASDFTQYF	TGTGCCACCAGCAGAGCGGCTAGCGACTTTACGCAGTATTTT
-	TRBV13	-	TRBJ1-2	CASSLGEYWGHYGYTF	TGTGCCAGCAGCTTAGGAGAGTATTGGGGGCACTATGGCTACACCTTC
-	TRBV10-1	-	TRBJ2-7	CASSKTLSSYEQYF	TGCGCCAGCAGTAAGACACTGAGCTCCTACGAGCAGTACTTC
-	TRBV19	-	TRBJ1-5	CASSMKLGSQPQHF	TGTGCCAGTAGTATGAAGCTAGGCAGTCAGCCCCAGCATTTT
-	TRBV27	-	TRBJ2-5	CASSRRGLIGETQYF	TGTGCCAGCAGTCGGCGAGGGCTGATCGGAGAGACCCAGTACTTC
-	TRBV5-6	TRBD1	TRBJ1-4	CASSWTGGEKLFF	TGTGCCAGCAGCTGGACAGGGGGGGAAAAACTGTTTTTT
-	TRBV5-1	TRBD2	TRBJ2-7	CASSLGPSGGYEQYF	TGCGCCAGCAGCTTGGGGCCTAGCGGGGGTTACGAGCAGTACTTC
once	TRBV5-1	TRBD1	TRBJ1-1	CASSFDRGGTEAFF	TGCGCCAGCAGCTTCGACAGGGGTGGCACTGAAGCTTTCTTT
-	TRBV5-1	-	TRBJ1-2	CASSFQGDGYTF	TGCGCCAGCAGCTTCCAGGGTGATGGCTACACCTTC
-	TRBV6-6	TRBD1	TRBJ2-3	CASSLRTGLTQYF	TGTGCCAGCAGCCTACGGACAGGCCTGACGCAGTATTTT
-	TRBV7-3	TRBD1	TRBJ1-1	CASSLILQGAITEAFF	TGTGCCAGCAGCTTAATCCTCCAGGGGGCGATCACTGAAGCTTTCTTT
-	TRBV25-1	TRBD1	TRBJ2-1	CASSRDSVEGEQFF	TGTGCCAGCAGTCGGGACAGTGTAGAGGGTGAGCAGTTCTTC
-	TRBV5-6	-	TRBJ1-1	CASSYQGNTEAFF	TGTGCCAGCAGCTACCAGGGTAACACTGAAGCTTTCTTT
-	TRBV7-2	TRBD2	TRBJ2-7	CASSSSGGGSPHEQYF	TGTGCCAGCAGCTCCAGCGGGGGGGGATCTCCCCACGAGCAGTACTTT
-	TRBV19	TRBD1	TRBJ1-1	CASSISGTGEHTEAFF	TGTGCCAGTAGTATAAGTGGGACAGGGGAACACACTGAAGCTTTCTTT
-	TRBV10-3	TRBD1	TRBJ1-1	CAISVQRGHEAFF	TGTGCCATCAGTGTCCAGAGGGGGCACGAAGCTTTCTTT
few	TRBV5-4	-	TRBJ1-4	CASSLRGLATNEKLFF	TGTGCCAGCAGCTTGCGAGGACTCGCAACTAATGAAAAACTGTTTTTT
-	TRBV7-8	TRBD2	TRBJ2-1	CASSLGASGGGNEQFF	TGTGCCAGCAGCTTAGGGGCTAGCGGGGGAGGAAATGAGCAGTTCTTC
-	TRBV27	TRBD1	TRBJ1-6	CASSKTGSYNSPLHF	TGTGCCAGCAGCAAGACAGGGAGCTATAATTCACCCCTCCACTTT
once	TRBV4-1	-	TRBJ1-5	CASAPGRGGQPQHF	TGCGCCAGCGCCCCAGGGCGCGGGGGTCAGCCCCAGCATTTT
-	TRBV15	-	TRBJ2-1	CATSTGGYYNEQFF	TGTGCCACCAGCACGGGGGGCTACTACAATGAGCAGTTCTTC
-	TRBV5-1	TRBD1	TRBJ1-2	CASSSRQGGDGYTF	TGCGCCAGCAGCTCGAGACAGGGAGGAGATGGCTACACCTTC
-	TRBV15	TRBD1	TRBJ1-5	CATSSRRTGVGQRDQPQHF	TGTGCCACCAGCTCGCGACGGACAGGGGTTGGTCAGAGGGATCAGCCCCAGCATTTT
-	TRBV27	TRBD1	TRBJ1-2	CASSLSHMTGRLGYGYTF	TGTGCCAGCAGTTTATCGCATATGACAGGGAGGCTGGGCTATGGCTACACCTTC